This section outlines one TCR beta chain sequence together with its context. Trimming left V 10 bases short and J 4 bases short, with 17 bases between. Germline V gene sequence: CDR1 SGHNT, CDR2 YYREEE (reference sequence). The CDR3 length is 14 residues. This sample is drawn from a study of blood T cell repertoires in COVID-19. Overall study context: The United States, Italy and Spain supplied acute and convalescent COVID-19 samples. T cells, B-cell-depleted T cells, or PBMCs provided the cDNA or gDNA that served as material.

In the study's own analysis: Reference gene primers were amplified, and this amplification served to estimate nucleated cell counts. The table came from immunoSEQ multiplex PCR; TCRdb's copy has only in-frame clones and leaves some out. The V and J calls and clone size come from that table; D and trimming were worked out from the DNA. Of fewer than 300,000 clones in the sample, around nine tenths were seen once. Sequenced input: peripheral blood. The TCR was taken from a man aged 40-49 years who had recovered from COVID-19. V usage is TRBV5-4 and J usage is TRBJ1-4; a possible D gene is TRBD1 (5 bases). The CDR3 nucleotides are TGTGCCGGTAAAGAGGGACTGAGTAATGAAAAACTGTTTTTT. Protein sequence: CAGKEGLSNEKLFF.